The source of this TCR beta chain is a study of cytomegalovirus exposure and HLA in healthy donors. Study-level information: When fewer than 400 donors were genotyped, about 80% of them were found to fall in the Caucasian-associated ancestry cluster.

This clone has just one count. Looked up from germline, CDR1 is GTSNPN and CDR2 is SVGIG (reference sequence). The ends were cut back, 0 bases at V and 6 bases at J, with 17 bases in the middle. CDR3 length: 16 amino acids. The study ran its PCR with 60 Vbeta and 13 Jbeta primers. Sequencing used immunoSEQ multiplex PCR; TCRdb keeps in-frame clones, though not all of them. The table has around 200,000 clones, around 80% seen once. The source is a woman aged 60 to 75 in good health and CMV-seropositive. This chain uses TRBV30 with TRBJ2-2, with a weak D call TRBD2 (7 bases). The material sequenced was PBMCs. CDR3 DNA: TGTGCCTGGAGTGTACGGGCGGGGGCTCTCCCCGGGGAGCTGTTTTTT. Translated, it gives CAWSVRAGALPGELFF.